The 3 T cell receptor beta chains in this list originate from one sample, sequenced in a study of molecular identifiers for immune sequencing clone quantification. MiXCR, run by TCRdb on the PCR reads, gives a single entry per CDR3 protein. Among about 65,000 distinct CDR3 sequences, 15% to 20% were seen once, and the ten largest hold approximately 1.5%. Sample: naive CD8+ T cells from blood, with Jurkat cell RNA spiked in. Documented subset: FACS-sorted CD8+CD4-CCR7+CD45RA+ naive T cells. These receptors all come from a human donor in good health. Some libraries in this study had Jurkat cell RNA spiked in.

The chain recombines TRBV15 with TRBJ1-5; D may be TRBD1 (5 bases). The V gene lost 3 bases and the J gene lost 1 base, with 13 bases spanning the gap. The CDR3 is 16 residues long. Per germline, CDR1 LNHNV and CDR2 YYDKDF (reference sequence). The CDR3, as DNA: TGTGCCACCAGCAGGGGAAGGGGCGCAAGCAATCAGCCCCAGCATTTT. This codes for CATSRGRGASNQPQHF.

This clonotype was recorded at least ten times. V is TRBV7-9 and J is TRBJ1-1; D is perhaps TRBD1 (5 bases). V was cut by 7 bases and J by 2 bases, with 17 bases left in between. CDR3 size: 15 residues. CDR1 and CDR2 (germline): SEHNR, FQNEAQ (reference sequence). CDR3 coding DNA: TGTGCCAGCACCCACAGTAGGGGTCGAAACACTGAAGCTTTCTTT. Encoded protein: CASTHSRGRNTEAFF. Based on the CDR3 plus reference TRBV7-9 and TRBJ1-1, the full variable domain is DTGVSQNPRHKITKRGQNVTFRCDPISEHNRLYWYRQTLGQGPEFLTYFQNEAQLEKSRLLSDRFSAERPKGSFSTLEIQRTEQGDSAMYLCASTHSRGRNTEAFFGQGTRLTVV.

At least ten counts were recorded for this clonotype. CDR3 bases: TGTGCCAGCAGTGCGGAGGGGTACACCGGGGAGCTGTTTTTT. It codes for CASSAEGYTGELFF. The chain joins TRBV28 to TRBJ2-2; a weak D match, TRBD2 (6 bases). V was clipped by 5 bases and J by 3 bases, with 10 bases between them. Germline loops: CDR1 MDHEN, CDR2 SYDVKM. The length of the CDR3 is 14 residues.